This TCR beta chain was observed in a study of control samples from healthy donors and cancer patients. V gave up 4 bases and J gave up 0 bases, with 4 bases separating them. CDR1 is SGHNT and CDR2 is YYREEE in the germline V gene (reference sequence). This CDR3 spans 12 amino acids. Sequencing was performed with immunoSEQ multiplex PCR; in TCRdb, only in-frame clones are kept and a portion is missing. The sample yields around 94,000 clones, over 75% seen once. The sequenced sample consisted of blood. The receptor was derived from a young woman in good health. The chain joins TRBV5-4 to TRBJ2-5; no firm D call. The CDR3 nucleotides are TGTGCCAGCAGCCAACACCAAGAGACCCAGTACTTC. Protein sequence: CASSQHQETQYF.